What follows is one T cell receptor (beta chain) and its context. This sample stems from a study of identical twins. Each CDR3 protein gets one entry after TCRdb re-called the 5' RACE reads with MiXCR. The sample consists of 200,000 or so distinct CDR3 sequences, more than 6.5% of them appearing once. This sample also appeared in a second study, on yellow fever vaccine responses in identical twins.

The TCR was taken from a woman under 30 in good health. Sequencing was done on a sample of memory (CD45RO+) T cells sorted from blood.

In nucleotides, the CDR3 is TGTGCCAGCGGCAGCCAGCATTCAGGAGAAGAGACCCAGTACTTC. Translation gives CASGSQHSGEETQYF. The rearrangement uses TRBV27 and TRBJ2-5; D gene uncertain. CDR3 length: 15 amino acids. The germline V gene encodes CDR1 MNHEY and CDR2 SMNVEV (reference sequence). Trimming shortened V by 8 bases and J by 3 bases, and 19 bases separated the two germline ends.